What follows are 24 T cell receptor beta chains derived from one specimen sequenced in a study of T-cell memory formation after mild COVID-19. In TCRdb, the 5' RACE reads were re-called with MiXCR into one record per CDR3 protein. Here the sample spans some 440,000 distinct CDR3 sequences, around 25% being singletons. Sequenced sample: PBMCs or a T cell subset sorted from them (not recorded which). Every receptor here comes from an adult woman who had mild COVID-19 (a few samples of this study predate the infection). Cell type and time point are not known.

This clonotype has a handful of counts. The rearrangement joins TRBV4-1 to TRBJ1-1; perhaps TRBD1 as D (5 bases). The V and J ends lost 0 bases and 5 bases respectively, with 16 bases between them. This CDR3 is built from 16 residues. Per the germline V gene, CDR1 is MGHRA and CDR2 is YSYEKL. The CDR3, as DNA: TGCGCCAGCAGCCAAGATCGTTCGGGGCGAAGGACTGAAGCTTTCTTT. Its translation: CASSQDRSGRRTEAFF.

Many counts were recorded for this clonotype. The rearrangement uses TRBV13 and TRBJ1-3; maybe TRBD1 (6 bases). V was pared by 2 bases and J by 0 bases, with 8 bases between. Per the germline V gene, CDR1 is PRHDT and CDR2 is FYEKMQ (reference sequence). This CDR3 spans 15 amino acids. For the CDR3, the DNA is TGTGCCAGCAGCTTAAGGACAGCCTCTGGAAACACCATATATTTT. The encoded protein is CASSLRTASGNTIYF. The full variable domain, rest sourced from reference TRBV13 and TRBJ1-3, is AAGVIQSPRHLIKEKRETATLKCYPIPRHDTVYWYQQGPGQDPQFLISFYEKMQSDKGSIPDRFSAQQFSDYHSELNMSSLELGDSALYFCASSLRTASGNTIYFGEGSWLTVV.

This clonotype was counted many times. The chain has TRBV9 and TRBJ2-1; D remains ambiguous. Trimming removed 0 bases from V and 15 bases from J, with 16 bases in between. This CDR3 has 13 amino acids. In germline, CDR1 is SGDLS, CDR2 YYNGEE. The CDR3 nucleotides read TGTGCCAGCAGCGTAGTTCCCACTCAAGCCCCGTTCTTC. Translation gives CASSVVPTQAPFF.

This clonotype was counted a few times. In nucleotides, the CDR3 is TGTGCCAGCAGCTTAAGGGACAGGCCAACCAGAACTCGACTCGCCCTGGACTACGAGCAGTACTTC. Translation gives CASSLRDRPTRTRLALDYEQYF. V is TRBV7-6 and J is TRBJ2-7, with 8 bases aligning to TRBD1. V gave up 2 bases and J gave up 3 bases; unmatched junction bases: 27. CDR3 length equals 22 residues. Germline V CDR1 and CDR2: SGHVS, FNYEAQ.

This clonotype was detected only a few times. The V and J genes are TRBV29-1 and TRBJ1-2; D gene uncertain. The germline gives CDR1 SQVTM, CDR2 ANQGSEA. The CDR3 extends over 13 amino acids. Trimming stripped 5 bases from V and 4 bases from J, with 14 bases between. The CDR3 DNA is TGCAGCGTTCGCGATCGGGGAGGCTATGGCTACACCTTC. It encodes CSVRDRGGYGYTF.

This clonotype was seen a handful of times. The V gene is TRBV12-3 or TRBV12-4, the J gene TRBJ1-2; D gene unclear. CDR3 length equals 15 residues. V was trimmed by 5 bases and J by 3 bases, leaving 16 bases between them. In DNA, the CDR3 is TGTGCCAGCAGTGGCAGTCCTTCTCGGGACTATGGCTACACCTTC. Protein product: CASSGSPSRDYGYTF.

This clonotype came up a few times. The J gene is TRBJ2-1, the V gene TRBV14; 10 bases map to TRBD1. The J segment lost 5 bases and the V segment lost 1 base, leaving 11 bases of the junction unmatched. This CDR3 contains 18 residues. Germline CDR1 reads SGHDN; CDR2 reads FVKESK. CDR3 in amino acids: CASSQVTPGQGIDNEQFF. In DNA form, the CDR3 reads TGTGCCAGCAGCCAAGTCACTCCGGGACAGGGGATCGACAATGAGCAGTTCTTC.

About this clonotype itself: A read error may produce the germline difference seen at one junction end. This chain joins TRBV7-8 and TRBJ1-4; 8 nucleotides match TRBD1. The CDR3 totals 16 residues. CDR1 and CDR2 (germline): SGHVS, FQNEAQ. The CDR3 here is CDSSLIRDRPNEKLFF. DNA of the CDR3: TGTGACAGCAGCTTAATAAGGGACAGGCCTAATGAAAAACTGTTTTTT.

In its sample, this clonotype was seen many times. V gene TRBV24-1 combines with J gene TRBJ2-2; D possibly corresponds to TRBD2 (6 bases). Germline V lookup: CDR1 KGHDR, CDR2 SFDVKD. Deletions cut 12 bases from V and 0 bases from J, with 7 bases between. The CDR3 sequence is 12 residues long. The DNA for the CDR3 is TGTGCCGGAGGGCCGAACACCGGGGAGCTGTTTTTT. It encodes CAGGPNTGELFF.

In its sample, this clonotype was seen many times. The rearrangement uses TRBV7-8 and TRBJ2-7; 7 bases align to TRBD2. Germline CDR1 reads SGHVS; CDR2 reads FQNEAQ. The V gene end was trimmed by 4 bases and the J gene end by 3 bases; junction bases not matched to a gene: 3. This CDR3 has 13 residues. The CDR3 DNA sequence: TGTGCCAGCAGCTCTAGCGGTAACTACGAGCAGTACTTC. Translating gives CASSSSGNYEQYF.

V usage is TRBV12-3 or TRBV12-4 and J usage is TRBJ1-4; D unresolved. V lost 7 bases and J lost 0, with 6 bases in between. The CDR3 is 13 amino acids. DNA for the CDR3: TGTGCCAGCAAATGGGCAACTAATGAAAAACTGTTTTTT. Translating it yields CASKWATNEKLFF.

This clonotype appeared a few times. The V gene is TRBV7-2, the J gene TRBJ2-2; D is unclear. The CDR3 has 14 residues. Trimming took 5 bases from V and 4 from J, leaving 11 bases between them. CDR1 is SGHTA and CDR2 is FQGNSA in the germline V gene. The CDR3 DNA is TGTGCCAGCAGCCCTCGACCTATCACCGGGGAGCTGTTTTTT. The encoded protein is CASSPRPITGELFF.

V gene TRBV2 combines with J gene TRBJ2-7; 8 bases fit TRBD1. CDR1 is SNHLY, CDR2 FYNNEI, per germline. The junction had 20 bases not matched to a gene; V was cut back by 6 bases and J by 1 base. CDR3 length equals 19 residues. In DNA form, the CDR3 reads TGTGCCAGCAGAGGGTTTGGCGGACAGGGATCAAAAAATTCCTACGAGCAGTACTTC. Translated, it gives CASRGFGGQGSKNSYEQYF.

At least ten counts were recorded for this clonotype. The rearrangement joins TRBV12-3 or TRBV12-4 to TRBJ2-7; 9 bases map to TRBD2. This CDR3 is 14 amino acids long. Trimming took 6 bases from V and 0 from J; bases not matched to a gene: 3. CDR3 nucleotide sequence: TGTGCCAGCAGCCATAGCGGGAGCTCCTACGAGCAGTACTTC. This codes for CASSHSGSSYEQYF.

This clonotype was found a few times. The V gene is TRBV12-3 or TRBV12-4, the J gene TRBJ2-7; 7 bases are shared with TRBD2. Trimming took 6 bases from V and 9 from J; bases not matched to a gene: 8. The CDR3 runs 12 residues. The CDR3, as DNA: TGTGCCAGCAGCCCCGGGAGGCTAGGGCAGTACTTC. This gives the protein CASSPGRLGQYF.

This clonotype was seen a few times. CDR3 coding DNA: TGTGCCAGCAGCTTAGTTAGTCAGACTGAAGCTTTCTTT. This codes for CASSLVSQTEAFF. The chain couples TRBV7-9 to TRBJ1-1; D remains ambiguous. V lost 1 base to trimming and J lost 5 bases, with 8 bases between them. Germline-derived CDR1 and CDR2 are SEHNR and FQNEAQ (reference sequence). The CDR3 totals 13 residues.

This clonotype was counted ten times or more. This chain connects TRBV30 to TRBJ2-1; no clear D gene. V was clipped by 3 bases and J by 6 bases, with 15 bases between them. Germline CDR1 GTSNPN, CDR2 SVGIG (reference sequence). The CDR3 spans 14 residues. In DNA, the CDR3 is TGTGCCTGGAGGGCCCTCGGACGGACCAATGAGCAGTTCTTC. Protein sequence: CAWRALGRTNEQFF.

V is TRBV6-5 and J is TRBJ1-2, with D unclear. CDR1 and CDR2 (germline): MNHEY, SVGAGI. The CDR3 runs 10 residues. Trimming took off 10 bases at V and 5 bases at J, with 8 bases between the two ends. For the CDR3, the DNA is TGTGCCACCCTCAGTTATGGCTACACCTTC. As protein: CATLSYGYTF.

The chain carries TRBV10-3 and TRBJ1-2; tentatively, D is TRBD1 (6 bases). Trimming left V 3 bases short and J 7 bases short, with 12 bases between. Per the germline V gene, CDR1 is ENHRY and CDR2 is SYGVKD. The CDR3 consists of 13 residues. DNA for the CDR3: TGTGCCATCAGTGAACAGGGAAACGTTGGCTACACCTTC. Protein: CAISEQGNVGYTF.

This rearrangement joins TRBV9 to TRBJ1-1, with a weak D call TRBD1 (5 bases). The germline CDR1 and CDR2 sequences are SGDLS and YYNGEE. V lost 0 bases to trimming and J lost 2 bases, with 14 bases between them. The CDR3 runs 16 residues. The CDR3, as DNA: TGTGCCAGCAGCGTAGTGTCGGGGACGTCAAACACTGAAGCTTTCTTT. The encoded protein is CASSVVSGTSNTEAFF.

The chain carries TRBV4-1 and TRBJ2-2; 9 nucleotides agree with TRBD1. Trimming cost V 0 bases and J 4 bases; bases outside gene matches: 12. CDR3 size: 19 residues. Germline-derived CDR1 and CDR2 are MGHRA and YSYEKL. The CDR3 DNA sequence: TGCGCCAGCAGCCAAGATTGGTCGGGACAGGGTCACCTCACCGGGGAGCTGTTTTTT. It codes for CASSQDWSGQGHLTGELFF.

The chain recombines TRBV11-2 with TRBJ2-7; D call uncertain. Trimming stripped 1 base from V and 7 bases from J, with 11 bases between. Germline values: CDR1 SGHAT, CDR2 FQNNGV. The CDR3 extends over 13 amino acids. This CDR3 reads CASSLVGSGEQYF. CDR3 nucleotides: TGTGCCAGCAGCTTAGTAGGGTCTGGGGAGCAGTACTTC.

The J gene is TRBJ2-5, the V gene TRBV7-6; 12 nucleotides align to TRBD2. Per the germline V gene, CDR1 is SGHVS and CDR2 is FNYEAQ. This CDR3 has 17 amino acids. V was clipped by 2 bases and J by 4 bases; unmatched bases: 8. The CDR3: CASSLRLAGEGRETQYF. CDR3 coding DNA: TGTGCCAGCAGCTTAAGACTAGCGGGAGAGGGTAGAGAGACCCAGTACTTC.

CDR3 region: CASSLATDSGLRGTQYF. In DNA, the CDR3 is TGTGCCAGCAGCTTAGCCACTGACAGCGGGCTGAGGGGGACCCAGTACTTC. The V and J genes are TRBV7-9 and TRBJ2-5; D is perhaps TRBD2 (6 bases). The CDR3 has 17 amino acids. The germline gives CDR1 SEHNR, CDR2 FQNEAQ (reference sequence). Between the trimmed V and J ends, which lost 0 bases and 7 bases, there was a span of 21 bases.